A selection of T cell receptor beta chains follows, all from one sample in a study of tumor-infiltrating lymphocytes in localized non-small cell lung cancer. Generated by immunoSEQ multiplex PCR, the TCRdb table keeps only in-frame clones and is missing some. The profile shows some 12,000 clones, 70% to 90% of them singletons. Sequencing used uninvolved lung tissue not adjacent to the tumor. The receptor set was obtained from a human donor with non-small cell lung cancer. CDR3s include the opening cysteine and the closing phenylalanine or tryptophan. D genes are given only for firm matches. Clone size appears in some rows only: once, few, many, or a class for an expanded clone.

TRBD1,TRBV5-4,-,TRBJ2-2,CASSFLTGTGLANTGELFF,TGTGCCAGCAGCTTCTTAACCGGGACAGGGTTGGCGAACACCGGGGAGCTGTTTTTT
-,TRBV19,-,TRBJ1-5,CASSSGWGKSNQPQHF,TGTGCCAGTAGTAGTGGATGGGGCAAGAGCAATCAGCCCCAGCATTTT
-,TRBV5-6,-,TRBJ1-2,CASSFGVVNYGYTF,TGTGCCAGCAGCTTTGGAGTCGTGAACTATGGCTACACCTTC
-,TRBV29-1,-,TRBJ2-3,CSVVDRARADTQYF,TGCAGCGTTGTAGACAGAGCTAGGGCAGATACGCAGTATTTT
-,TRBV19,-,TRBJ1-5,CASSIPDRTYQPQHF,TGTGCCAGTAGTATCCCCGACAGAACGTATCAGCCCCAGCATTTT
-,TRBV18,-,TRBJ1-1,CASSPPQQLGYTEAFF,TGTGCCAGCTCACCACCGCAACAACTAGGGTACACTGAAGCTTTCTTT
-,TRBV2,few,TRBJ1-5,CASSKADNQPQHF,TGTGCCAGCAGTAAGGCGGACAATCAGCCCCAGCATTTT
-,TRBV7-9,-,TRBJ1-4,CASSLGTENEKLFF,TGTGCCAGCAGCTTGGGGACCGAGAATGAAAAACTGTTTTTT
-,TRBV7-9,-,TRBJ1-1,CASSLAGEGTEAFF,TGTGCCAGCAGCTTAGCAGGGGAGGGCACTGAAGCTTTCTTT
TRBD1,TRBV25-1,-,TRBJ2-5,CASSPFTTGWETQYF,TGTGCCAGCAGTCCTTTCACGACAGGGTGGGAGACCCAGTACTTC
-,TRBV11-1,-,TRBJ1-3,CASSSTLQGNTIYF,TGTGCCAGCAGCTCGACTCTACAGGGAAACACCATATATTTT
-,TRBV18,-,TRBJ1-6,CASSTANSPLHF,TGTGCCAGCTCGACAGCGAATTCACCCCTCCACTTT
-,TRBV27,-,TRBJ2-7,CASSLQFNSYEQYF,TGTGCCAGCAGTTTACAGTTCAACTCCTACGAGCAGTACTTC
-,TRBV6-5,few,TRBJ2-7,CASRPNLGRAYEQYF,TGTGCCAGCCGCCCTAATCTAGGACGGGCTTACGAGCAGTACTTC
-,TRBV11-2,-,TRBJ2-3,CASSARSTDTQYF,TGTGCCAGCAGCGCAAGGAGTACAGATACGCAGTATTTT
-,TRBV5-6,-,TRBJ1-2,CASSLGNYGYTF,TGTGCCAGCAGCTTAGGGAACTATGGCTACACCTTC
TRBD1,TRBV11-2,medium-sized,TRBJ2-3,CASSLIPGGTDTQYF,TGTGCCAGCAGCTTAATACCAGGGGGTACAGATACGCAGTATTTT
-,TRBV18,-,TRBJ1-5,CASSPNRGEAQHF,TGTGCCAGCTCTCCTAACAGAGGGGAGGCCCAGCATTTT
-,TRBV19,-,TRBJ1-6,CASRLQGVDNSPLHF,TGTGCCAGCAGACTTCAAGGGGTGGACAATTCACCCCTCCACTTT
-,TRBV11-2,-,TRBJ1-1,CASSLSRGNTEAFF,TGTGCCAGCAGCTTATCTCGGGGGAACACTGAAGCTTTCTTT
-,TRBV18,-,TRBJ1-3,CASSPQKGTGNTIYF,TGTGCCAGCTCACCACAGAAGGGGACCGGAAACACCATATATTTT
-,TRBV5-5,-,TRBJ1-1,CASSPQVRAGAMNTEAFF,TGTGCCAGCAGCCCGCAGGTGAGGGCGGGGGCCATGAACACTGAAGCTTTCTTT
TRBD2,TRBV5-4,-,TRBJ2-1,CASSSGTSGTYNEQFF,TGTGCCAGCAGCTCCGGGACTAGCGGGACTTACAATGAGCAGTTCTTC
TRBD1,TRBV7-9,once,TRBJ2-7,CASSWGQGYNEQYF,TGTGCCAGCAGCTGGGGACAGGGGTATAACGAGCAGTACTTC
-,TRBV7-7,-,TRBJ1-2,CASSAIDSKNGYTF,TGTGCCAGCAGCGCGATTGACAGTAAAAATGGCTACACCTTC
-,TRBV18,-,TRBJ1-1,CASSAGVLNTEAFF,TGTGCCAGCTCAGCAGGGGTTCTGAACACTGAAGCTTTCTTT
TRBD2,TRBV7-2,few,TRBJ2-3,CASSLRLAGGTSTDTQYF,TGTGCCAGCAGCCTCCGACTAGCGGGGGGCACTAGCACAGATACGCAGTATTTT
-,TRBV6-5,-,TRBJ1-1,CASSYQGPTEAFF,TGTGCCAGCAGTTACCAGGGCCCCACTGAAGCTTTCTTT
-,TRBV18,-,TRBJ1-1,CASSPQEGQAFF,TGTGCCAGCTCACCTCAAGAGGGCCAAGCTTTCTTT